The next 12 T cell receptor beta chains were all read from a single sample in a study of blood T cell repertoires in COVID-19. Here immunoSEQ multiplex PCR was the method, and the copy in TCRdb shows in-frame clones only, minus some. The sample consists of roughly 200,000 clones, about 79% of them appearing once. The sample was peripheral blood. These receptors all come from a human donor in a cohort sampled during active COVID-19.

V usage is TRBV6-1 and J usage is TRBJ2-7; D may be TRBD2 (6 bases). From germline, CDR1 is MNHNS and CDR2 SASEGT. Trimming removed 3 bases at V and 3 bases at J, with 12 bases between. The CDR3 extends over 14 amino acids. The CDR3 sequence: CASSEVGLNYEQYF. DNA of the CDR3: TGTGCCAGCAGTGAGGTGGGACTGAACTACGAGCAGTACTTC.

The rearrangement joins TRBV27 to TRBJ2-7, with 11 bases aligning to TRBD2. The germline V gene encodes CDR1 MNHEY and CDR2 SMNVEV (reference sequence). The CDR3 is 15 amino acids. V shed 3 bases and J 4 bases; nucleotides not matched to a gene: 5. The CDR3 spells CASSFRLAGIYEQYF. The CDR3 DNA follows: TGTGCCAGCAGTTTTCGACTAGCGGGGATATACGAGCAGTACTTC.

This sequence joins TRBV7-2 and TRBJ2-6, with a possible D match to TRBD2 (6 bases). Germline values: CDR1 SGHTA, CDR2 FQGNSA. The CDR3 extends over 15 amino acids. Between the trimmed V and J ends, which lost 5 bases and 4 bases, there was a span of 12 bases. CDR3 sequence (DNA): TGTGCCAGCAGCCCCGGAGGGCCCGGGGCCAACGTCCTGACTTTC. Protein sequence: CASSPGGPGANVLTF.

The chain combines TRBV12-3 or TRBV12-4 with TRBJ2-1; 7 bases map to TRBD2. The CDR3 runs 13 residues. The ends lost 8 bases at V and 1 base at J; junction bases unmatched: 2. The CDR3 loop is CASRGRSYNEQFF. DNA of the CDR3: TGTGCCAGCCGCGGGAGATCCTACAATGAGCAGTTCTTC.

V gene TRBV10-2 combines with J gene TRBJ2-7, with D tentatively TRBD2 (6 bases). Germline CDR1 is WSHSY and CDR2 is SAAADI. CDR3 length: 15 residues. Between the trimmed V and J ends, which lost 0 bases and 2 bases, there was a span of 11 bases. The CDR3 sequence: CASSESTRIPYEQYF. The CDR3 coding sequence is TGCGCCAGCAGTGAGTCGACTAGGATCCCCTACGAGCAGTACTTC.

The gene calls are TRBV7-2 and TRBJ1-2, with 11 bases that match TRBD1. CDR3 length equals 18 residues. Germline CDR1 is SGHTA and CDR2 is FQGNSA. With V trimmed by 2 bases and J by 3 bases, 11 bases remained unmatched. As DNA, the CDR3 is TGTGCCAGCAGCTTAACTTCCAGGACAGGGGGCGAGGACTATGGCTACACCTTC. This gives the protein CASSLTSRTGGEDYGYTF.

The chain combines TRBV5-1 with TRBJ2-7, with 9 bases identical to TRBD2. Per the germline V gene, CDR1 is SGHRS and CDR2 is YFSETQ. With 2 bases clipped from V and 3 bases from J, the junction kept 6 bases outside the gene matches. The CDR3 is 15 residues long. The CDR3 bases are TGCGCCAGCAGCTTATTAGCGGGAGACCACTACGAGCAGTACTTC. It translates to CASSLLAGDHYEQYF.

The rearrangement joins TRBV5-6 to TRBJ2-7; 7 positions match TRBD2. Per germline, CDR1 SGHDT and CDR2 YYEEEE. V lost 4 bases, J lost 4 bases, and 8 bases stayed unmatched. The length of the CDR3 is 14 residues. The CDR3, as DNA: TGTGCCAGCAGCGAGGAGGGAGGGAGGTACGAGCAGTACTTC. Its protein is CASSEEGGRYEQYF.

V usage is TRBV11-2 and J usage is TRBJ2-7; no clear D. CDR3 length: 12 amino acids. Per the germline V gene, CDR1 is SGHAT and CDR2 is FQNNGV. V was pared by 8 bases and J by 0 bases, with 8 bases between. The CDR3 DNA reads TGTGCCAGCCGTACTGACTCCTACGAGCAGTACTTC. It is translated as CASRTDSYEQYF.

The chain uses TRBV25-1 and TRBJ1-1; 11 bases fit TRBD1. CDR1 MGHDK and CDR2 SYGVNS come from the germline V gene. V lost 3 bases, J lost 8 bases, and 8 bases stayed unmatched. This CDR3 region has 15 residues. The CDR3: CASSDRTGGASEAFF. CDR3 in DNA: TGTGCCAGCAGTGACCGGACAGGGGGCGCATCAGAAGCTTTCTTT.

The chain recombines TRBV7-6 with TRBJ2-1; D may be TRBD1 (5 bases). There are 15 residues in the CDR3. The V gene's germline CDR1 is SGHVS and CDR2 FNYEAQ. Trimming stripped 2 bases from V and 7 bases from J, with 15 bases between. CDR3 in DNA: TGTGCCAGCAGCTTACAGGGTGAGATTGGGAATGAGCAGTTCTTC. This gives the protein CASSLQGEIGNEQFF.

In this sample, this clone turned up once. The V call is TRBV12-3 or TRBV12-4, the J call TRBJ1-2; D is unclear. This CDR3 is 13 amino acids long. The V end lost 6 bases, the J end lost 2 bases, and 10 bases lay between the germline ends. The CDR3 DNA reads TGTGCCAGCAGGGAGACTGGGAACTATGGCTACACCTTC. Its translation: CASRETGNYGYTF.